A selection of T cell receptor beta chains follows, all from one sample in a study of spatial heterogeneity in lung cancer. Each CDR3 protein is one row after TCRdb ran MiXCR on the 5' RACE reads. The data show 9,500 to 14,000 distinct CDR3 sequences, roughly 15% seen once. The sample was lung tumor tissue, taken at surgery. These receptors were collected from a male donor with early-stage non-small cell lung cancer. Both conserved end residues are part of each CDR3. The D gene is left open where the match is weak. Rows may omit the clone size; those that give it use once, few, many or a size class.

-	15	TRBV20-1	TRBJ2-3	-	CSASGPSRNTDTQYF	TGCAGTGCTTCTGGACCATCGCGAAACACAGATACGCAGTATTTT
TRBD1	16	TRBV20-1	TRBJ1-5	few	CSARDKAGTVDQPQHF	TGCAGTGCTAGAGATAAGGCCGGGACAGTAGATCAGCCCCAGCATTTT
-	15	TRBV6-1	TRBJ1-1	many	CASSRSGQMNTEAFF	TGTGCCAGCAGCCGAAGCGGACAGATGAACACTGAAGCTTTCTTT
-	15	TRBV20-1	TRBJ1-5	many	CSAKTDLYSNQPQHF	TGCAGTGCTAAGACAGACCTATATAGCAATCAGCCCCAGCATTTT
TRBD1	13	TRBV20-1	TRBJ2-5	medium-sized	CSAKRTGQETQYF	TGCAGTGCTAAACGGACAGGCCAAGAGACCCAGTACTTC
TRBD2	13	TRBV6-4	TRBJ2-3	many	CASSERETDTQYF	TGTGCCAGCAGTGAGCGGGAGACAGATACGCAGTATTTT
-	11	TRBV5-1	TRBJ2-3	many	CASSFQDTQYF	TGCGCCAGCAGCTTCCAAGATACGCAGTATTTT
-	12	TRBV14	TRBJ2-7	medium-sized	CASSQAIYEQYF	TGTGCCAGCAGCCAAGCCATCTACGAGCAGTACTTC
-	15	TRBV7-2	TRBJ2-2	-	CASSPLTGNTGELFF	TGTGCCAGCAGCCCCCTCACGGGAAACACCGGGGAGCTGTTTTTT
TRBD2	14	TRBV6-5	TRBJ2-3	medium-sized	CASSRTSGSDTQYF	TGTGCCAGCAGTAGGACTAGCGGATCAGATACGCAGTATTTT
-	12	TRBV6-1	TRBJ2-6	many	CASSESVDSSTF	TGTGCCAGCAGTGAATCTGTGGACAGTTCAACTTTC
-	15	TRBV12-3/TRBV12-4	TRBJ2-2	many	CASSLARSYTGELFF	TGTGCCAGCAGTTTAGCCAGGTCCTACACCGGGGAGCTGTTTTTT
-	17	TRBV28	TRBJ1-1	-	CASRLLGAGQKNTEAFF	TGTGCCAGCAGGTTGTTAGGCGCCGGACAGAAGAACACTGAAGCTTTCTTT
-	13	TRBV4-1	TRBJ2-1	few	CASSQQRDIEQFF	TGCGCCAGCAGCCAACAGAGGGACATTGAGCAGTTCTTC
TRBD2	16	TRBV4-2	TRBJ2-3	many	CASSQDTSGITDTQYF	TGTGCCAGCAGCCAAGATACTAGCGGGATCACAGATACGCAGTATTTT
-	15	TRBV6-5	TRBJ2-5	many	CASSYSNTRYGTQYF	TGTGCCAGCAGTTACTCGAACACGAGATATGGGACCCAGTACTTC
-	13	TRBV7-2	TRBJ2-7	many	CASSPDGFYEQYF	TGTGCCAGCAGCCCGGACGGATTCTACGAGCAGTACTTC
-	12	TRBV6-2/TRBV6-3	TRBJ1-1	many	CASREEYTEAFF	TGTGCCAGCAGGGAAGAATACACTGAAGCTTTCTTT
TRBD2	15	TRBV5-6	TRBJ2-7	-	CASSSGPGGTYEQYF	TGTGCCAGCAGTTCAGGGCCGGGAGGGACCTACGAGCAGTACTTC
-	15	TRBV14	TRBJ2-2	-	CASSLLTGAYVELFF	TGTGCCAGCAGCCTGCTAACGGGGGCCTATGTGGAGCTGTTTTTT
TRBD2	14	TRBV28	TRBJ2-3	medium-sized	CASSLGGEAVTQYF	TGTGCCAGCAGTTTAGGGGGGGAAGCGGTTACGCAGTATTTT
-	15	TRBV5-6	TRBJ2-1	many	CASSWWARVDNEQFF	TGTGCCAGCAGCTGGTGGGCCAGGGTGGACAATGAGCAGTTCTTC
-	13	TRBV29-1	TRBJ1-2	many	CSFLTDGGYGYTF	TGCAGCTTCCTGACAGACGGTGGCTATGGCTACACCTTC
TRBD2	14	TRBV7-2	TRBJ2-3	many	CASSGQRGTDTQYF	TGTGCCAGCAGCGGTCAGCGGGGGACAGATACGCAGTATTTT
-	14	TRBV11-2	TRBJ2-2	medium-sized	CASSFRRDTGELFF	TGTGCCAGCAGCTTTAGGAGGGACACCGGGGAGCTGTTTTTT
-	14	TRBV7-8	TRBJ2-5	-	CASSFGRGGETQYF	TGTGCCAGCAGCTTCGGACGGGGTGGAGAGACCCAGTACTTC
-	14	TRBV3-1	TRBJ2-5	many	CASSQALKVETQYF	TGTGCCAGCAGCCAAGCCCTCAAGGTCGAGACCCAGTACTTC